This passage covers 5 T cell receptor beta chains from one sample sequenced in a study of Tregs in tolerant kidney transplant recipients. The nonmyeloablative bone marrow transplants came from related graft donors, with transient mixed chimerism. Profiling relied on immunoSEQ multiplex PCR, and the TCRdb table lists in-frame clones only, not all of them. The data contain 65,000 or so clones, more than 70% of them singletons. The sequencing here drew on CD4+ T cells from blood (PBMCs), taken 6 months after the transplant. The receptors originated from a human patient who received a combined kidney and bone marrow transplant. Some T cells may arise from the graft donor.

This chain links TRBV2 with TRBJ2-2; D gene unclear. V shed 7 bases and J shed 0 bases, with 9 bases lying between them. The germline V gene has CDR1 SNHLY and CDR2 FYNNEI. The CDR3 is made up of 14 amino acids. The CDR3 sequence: CASKANANTGELFF. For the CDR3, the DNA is TGTGCCAGCAAAGCGAACGCGAACACCGGGGAGCTGTTTTTT. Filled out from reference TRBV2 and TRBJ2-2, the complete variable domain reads EPEVTQTPSHQVTQMGQEVILRCVPISNHLYFYWYRQILGQKVEFLVSFYNNEISEKSEIFDDQFSVERPDGSNFTLKIRSTKLEDSAMYFCASKANANTGELFFGEGSRLTVL.

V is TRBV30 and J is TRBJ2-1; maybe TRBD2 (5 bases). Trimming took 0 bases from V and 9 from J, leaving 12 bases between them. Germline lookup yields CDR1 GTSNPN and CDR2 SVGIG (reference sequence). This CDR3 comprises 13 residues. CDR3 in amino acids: CAWSVIVEGEQFF. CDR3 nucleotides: TGTGCCTGGAGTGTAATTGTAGAGGGTGAGCAGTTCTTC.

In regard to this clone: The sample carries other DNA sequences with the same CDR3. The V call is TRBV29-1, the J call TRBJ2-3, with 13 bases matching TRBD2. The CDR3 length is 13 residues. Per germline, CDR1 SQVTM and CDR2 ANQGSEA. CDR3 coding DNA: TGCAGTTCACTAGCGGGAGGGGGGGATACGCAGTATTTT. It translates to CSSLAGGGDTQYF.

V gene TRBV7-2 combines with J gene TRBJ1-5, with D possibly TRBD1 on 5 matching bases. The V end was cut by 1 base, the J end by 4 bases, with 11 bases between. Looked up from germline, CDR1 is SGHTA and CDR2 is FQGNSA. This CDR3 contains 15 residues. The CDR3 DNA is TGTGCCAGCAGCTTAGGGGGGACTGGGAATCAGCCCCAGCATTTT. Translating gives CASSLGGTGNQPQHF.

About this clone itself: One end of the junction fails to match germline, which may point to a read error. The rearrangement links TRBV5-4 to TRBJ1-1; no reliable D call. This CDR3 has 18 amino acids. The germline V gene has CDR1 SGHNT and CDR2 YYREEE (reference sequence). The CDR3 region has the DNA TGTGCCAGCAGCCTTGTTGGCCAGGCCCCGCGAATGAACACTGAAGCTCTCTTT. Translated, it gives CASSLVGQAPRMNTEALF.